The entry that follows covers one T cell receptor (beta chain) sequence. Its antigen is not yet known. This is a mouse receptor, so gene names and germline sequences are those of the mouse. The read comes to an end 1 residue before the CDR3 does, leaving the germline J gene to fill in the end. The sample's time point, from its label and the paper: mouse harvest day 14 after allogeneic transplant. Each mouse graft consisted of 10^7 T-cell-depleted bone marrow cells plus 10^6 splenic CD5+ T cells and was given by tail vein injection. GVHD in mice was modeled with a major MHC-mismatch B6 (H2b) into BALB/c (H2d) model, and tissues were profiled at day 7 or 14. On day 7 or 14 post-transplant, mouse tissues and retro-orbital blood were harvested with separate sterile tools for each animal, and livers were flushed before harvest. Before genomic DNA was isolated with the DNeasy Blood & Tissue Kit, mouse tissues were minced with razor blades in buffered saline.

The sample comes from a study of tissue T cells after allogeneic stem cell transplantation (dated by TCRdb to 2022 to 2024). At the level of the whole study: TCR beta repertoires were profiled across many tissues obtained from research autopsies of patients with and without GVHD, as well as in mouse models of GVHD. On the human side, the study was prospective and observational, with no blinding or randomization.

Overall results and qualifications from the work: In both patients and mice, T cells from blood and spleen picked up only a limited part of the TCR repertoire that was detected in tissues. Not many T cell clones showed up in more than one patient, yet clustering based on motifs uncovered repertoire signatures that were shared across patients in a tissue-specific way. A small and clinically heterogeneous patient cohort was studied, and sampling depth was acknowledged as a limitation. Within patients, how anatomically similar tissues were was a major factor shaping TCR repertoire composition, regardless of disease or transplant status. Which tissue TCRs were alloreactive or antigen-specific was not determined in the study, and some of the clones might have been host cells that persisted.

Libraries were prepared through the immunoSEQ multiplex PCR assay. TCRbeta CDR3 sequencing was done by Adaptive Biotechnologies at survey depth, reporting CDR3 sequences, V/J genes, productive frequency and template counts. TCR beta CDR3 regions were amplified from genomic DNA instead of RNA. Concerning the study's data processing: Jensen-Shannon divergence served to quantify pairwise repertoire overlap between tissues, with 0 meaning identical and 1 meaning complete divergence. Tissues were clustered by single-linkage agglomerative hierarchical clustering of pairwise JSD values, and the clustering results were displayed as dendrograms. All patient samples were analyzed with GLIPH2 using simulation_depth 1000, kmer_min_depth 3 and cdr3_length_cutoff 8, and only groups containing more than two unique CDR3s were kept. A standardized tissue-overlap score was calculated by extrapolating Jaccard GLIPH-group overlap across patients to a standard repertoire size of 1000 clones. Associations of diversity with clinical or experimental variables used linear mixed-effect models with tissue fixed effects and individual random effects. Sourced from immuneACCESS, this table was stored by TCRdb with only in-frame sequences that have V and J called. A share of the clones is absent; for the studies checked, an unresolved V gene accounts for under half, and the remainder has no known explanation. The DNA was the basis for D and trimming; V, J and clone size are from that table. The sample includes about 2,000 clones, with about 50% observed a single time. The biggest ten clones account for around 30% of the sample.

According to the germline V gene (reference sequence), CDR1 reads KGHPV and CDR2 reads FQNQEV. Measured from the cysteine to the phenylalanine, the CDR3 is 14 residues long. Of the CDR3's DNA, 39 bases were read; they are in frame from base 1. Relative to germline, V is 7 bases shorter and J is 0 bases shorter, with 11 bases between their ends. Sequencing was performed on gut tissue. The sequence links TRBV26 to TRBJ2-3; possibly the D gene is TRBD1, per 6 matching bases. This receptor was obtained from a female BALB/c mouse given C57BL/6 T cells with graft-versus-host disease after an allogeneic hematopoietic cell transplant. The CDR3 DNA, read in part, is TGTGCCAGCACCGACAGGTCTAGTGCAGAAACGCTGTAT. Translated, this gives CASTDRSSAETLY. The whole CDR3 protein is CASTDRSSAETLYF.